This T cell receptor beta chain was documented in a study of OX40 agonist ivuxolimab in advanced cancers. V was pared by 3 bases and J by 4 bases, with 5 bases of the junction left unmatched. The CDR3 loop spans 16 amino acids. Germline V CDR1 and CDR2: PRHDT, FYEKMQ (reference sequence). Only in-frame clones appear in the TCRdb table, and some are missing; sequencing was by immunoSEQ multiplex PCR. Of approximately 61,000 clones in the sample, around 91% were seen once. The specimen was CD4+ or CD8+ T cells sorted from blood, collected in a trial of the OX40 agonist ivuxolimab. The sequence derives from an adult with an advanced solid tumor such as melanoma, head and neck, liver or kidney cancer. The genes are TRBV13 and TRBJ2-6; 8 nucleotides match TRBD2. Here the CDR3 DNA reads TGTGCCAGCAGCTTCGGACTAGCCGGGGGGGCCAACGTCCTGACTTTC. Translated: CASSFGLAGGANVLTF.